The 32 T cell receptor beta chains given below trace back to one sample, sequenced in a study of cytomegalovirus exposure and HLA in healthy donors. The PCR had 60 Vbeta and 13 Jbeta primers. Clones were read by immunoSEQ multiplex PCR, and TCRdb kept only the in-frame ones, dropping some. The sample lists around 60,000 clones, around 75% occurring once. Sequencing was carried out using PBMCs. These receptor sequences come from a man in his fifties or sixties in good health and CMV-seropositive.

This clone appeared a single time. The CDR3 loop is CASSFRGGLGEQYF. The CDR3 DNA reads as TGTGCCAGCAGCTTTCGGGGGGGCCTAGGGGAGCAGTACTTC. The rearrangement joins TRBV7-2 to TRBJ2-5; 8 nucleotides align to TRBD2. CDR3 size: 14 residues. The germline V gene encodes CDR1 SGHTA and CDR2 FQGNSA. J gave up 11 bases and V 3 bases, and 11 bases lay outside the gene matches.

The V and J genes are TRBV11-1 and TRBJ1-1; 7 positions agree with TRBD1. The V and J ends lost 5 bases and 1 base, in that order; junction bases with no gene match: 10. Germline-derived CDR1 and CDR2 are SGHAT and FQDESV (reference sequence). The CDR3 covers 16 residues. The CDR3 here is CASSLGTVRTNTEAFF. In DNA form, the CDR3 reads TGTGCCAGCAGCCTAGGGACAGTCCGAACGAACACTGAAGCTTTCTTT. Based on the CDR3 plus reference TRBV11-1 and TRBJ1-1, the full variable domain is EAEVAQSPRYKITEKSQAVAFWCDPISGHATLYWYRQILGQGPELLVQFQDESVVDDSQLPKDRFSAERLKGVDSTLKIQPAELGDSAMYLCASSLGTVRTNTEAFFGQGTRLTVV.

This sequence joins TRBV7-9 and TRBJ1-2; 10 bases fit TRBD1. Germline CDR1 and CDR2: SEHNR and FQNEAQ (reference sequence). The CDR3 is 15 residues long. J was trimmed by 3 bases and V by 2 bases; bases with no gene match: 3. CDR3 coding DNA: TGTGCCAGCAGCTTAACGGGACAGGGGCACTATGGCTACACCTTC. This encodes CASSLTGQGHYGYTF.

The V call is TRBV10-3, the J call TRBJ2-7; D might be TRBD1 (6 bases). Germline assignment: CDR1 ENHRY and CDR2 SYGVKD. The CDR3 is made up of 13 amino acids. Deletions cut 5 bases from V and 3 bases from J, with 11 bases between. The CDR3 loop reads CAISRQENYEQYF. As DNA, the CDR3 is TGTGCCATCAGTCGACAGGAGAACTACGAGCAGTACTTC.

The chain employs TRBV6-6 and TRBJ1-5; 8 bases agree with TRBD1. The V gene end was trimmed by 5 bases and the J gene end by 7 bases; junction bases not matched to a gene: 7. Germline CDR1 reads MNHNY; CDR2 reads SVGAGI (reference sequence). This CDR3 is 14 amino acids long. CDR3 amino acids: CASSPGTGYQPQHF. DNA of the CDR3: TGTGCCAGCAGTCCCGGGACAGGCTACCAGCCCCAGCATTTT.

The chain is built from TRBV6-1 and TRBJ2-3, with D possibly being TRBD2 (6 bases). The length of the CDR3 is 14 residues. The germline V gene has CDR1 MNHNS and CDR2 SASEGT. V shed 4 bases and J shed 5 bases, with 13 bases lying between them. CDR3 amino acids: CASSGIPGLDTQYF. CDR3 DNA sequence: TGTGCCAGCAGTGGTATACCGGGACTAGATACGCAGTATTTT.

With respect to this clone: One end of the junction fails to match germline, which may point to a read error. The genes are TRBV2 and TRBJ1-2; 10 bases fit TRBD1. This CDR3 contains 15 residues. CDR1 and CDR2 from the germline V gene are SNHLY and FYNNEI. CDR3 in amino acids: CASTVTGGWNYGSTF. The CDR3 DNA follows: TGTGCCAGCACAGTGACAGGGGGCTGGAACTATGGCTCCACCTTC.

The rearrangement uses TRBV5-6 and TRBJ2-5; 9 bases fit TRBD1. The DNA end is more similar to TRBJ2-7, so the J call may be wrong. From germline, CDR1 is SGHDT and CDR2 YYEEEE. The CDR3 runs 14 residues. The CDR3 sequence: CASSLRDRAYEQYF. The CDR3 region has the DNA TGTGCCAGCAGCCTCCGGGACAGGGCCTACGAGCAGTACTTC.

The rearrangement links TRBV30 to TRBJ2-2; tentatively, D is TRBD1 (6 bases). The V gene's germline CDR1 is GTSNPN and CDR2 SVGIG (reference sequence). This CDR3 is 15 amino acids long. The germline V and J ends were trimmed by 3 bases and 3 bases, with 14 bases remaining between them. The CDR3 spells CAWSPQGRDTGELFF. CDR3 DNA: TGTGCCTGGAGCCCCCAGGGGCGGGACACCGGGGAGCTGTTTTTT.

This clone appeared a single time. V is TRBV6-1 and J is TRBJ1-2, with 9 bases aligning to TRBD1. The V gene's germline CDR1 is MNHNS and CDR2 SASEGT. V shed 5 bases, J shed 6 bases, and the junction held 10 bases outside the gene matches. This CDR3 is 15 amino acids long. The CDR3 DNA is TGTGCCAGCAGTAATTCCGACAGGGGGATTAATGGCTACACCTTC. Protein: CASSNSDRGINGYTF.

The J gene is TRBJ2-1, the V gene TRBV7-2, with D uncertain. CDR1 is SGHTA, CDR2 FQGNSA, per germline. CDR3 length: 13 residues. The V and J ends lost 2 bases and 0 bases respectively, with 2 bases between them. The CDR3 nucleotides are TGTGCCAGCAGCTTACACTCCTACAATGAGCAGTTCTTC. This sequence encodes CASSLHSYNEQFF.

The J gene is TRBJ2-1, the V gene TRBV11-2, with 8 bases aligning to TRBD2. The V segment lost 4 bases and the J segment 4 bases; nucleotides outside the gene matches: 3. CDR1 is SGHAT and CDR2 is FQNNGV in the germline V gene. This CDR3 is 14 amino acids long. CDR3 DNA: TGTGCCAGCAGCTCGGGACTAGTGTACAATGAGCAGTTCTTC. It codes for CASSSGLVYNEQFF.

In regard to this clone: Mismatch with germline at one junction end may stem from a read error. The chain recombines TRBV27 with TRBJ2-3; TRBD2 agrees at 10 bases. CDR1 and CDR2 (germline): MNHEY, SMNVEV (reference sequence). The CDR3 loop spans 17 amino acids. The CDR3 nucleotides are TGTGTCAGCAGTTCCCTCCCCTTTTCTAGCGGGGGCCATACGCAGTATTTT. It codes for CVSSSLPFSSGGHTQYF.

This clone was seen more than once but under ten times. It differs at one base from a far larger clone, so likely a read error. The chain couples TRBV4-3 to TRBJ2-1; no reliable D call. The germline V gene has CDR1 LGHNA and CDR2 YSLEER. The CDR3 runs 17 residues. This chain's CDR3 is CDSSQDLIVLIYNEQFF. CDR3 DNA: TGCGACAGCAGCCAAGATCTGATCGTACTCATCTACAATGAGCAGTTCTTC.

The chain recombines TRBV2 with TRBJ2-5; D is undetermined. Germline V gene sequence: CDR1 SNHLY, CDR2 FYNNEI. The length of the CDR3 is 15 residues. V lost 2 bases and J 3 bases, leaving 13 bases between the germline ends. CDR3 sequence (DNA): TGTGCCAGCAGTGAACCTGGCAGAGGCGAAGAGACCCAGTACTTC. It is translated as CASSEPGRGEETQYF.

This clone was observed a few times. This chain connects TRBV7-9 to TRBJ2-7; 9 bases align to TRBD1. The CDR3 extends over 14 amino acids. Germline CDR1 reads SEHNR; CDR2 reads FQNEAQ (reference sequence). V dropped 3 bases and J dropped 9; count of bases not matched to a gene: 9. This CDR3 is CASSFPPDRGTQYF. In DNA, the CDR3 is TGTGCCAGCAGCTTTCCCCCCGACAGGGGGACGCAGTACTTC.

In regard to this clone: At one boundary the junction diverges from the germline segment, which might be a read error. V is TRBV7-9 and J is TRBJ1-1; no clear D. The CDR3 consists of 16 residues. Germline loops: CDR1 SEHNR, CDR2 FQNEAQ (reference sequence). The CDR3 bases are TGTTCCAGCATCGATATTTCGGGATTTTCTTACACTGAAGCTTTCTTT. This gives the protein CSSIDISGFSYTEAFF.

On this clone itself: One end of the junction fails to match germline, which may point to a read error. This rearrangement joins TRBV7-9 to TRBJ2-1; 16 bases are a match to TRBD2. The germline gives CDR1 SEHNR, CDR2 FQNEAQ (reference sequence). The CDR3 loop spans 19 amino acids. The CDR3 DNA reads TGTGCCAGCACCTTATCGGGACTAGCGGGAGGGCCCTCTAACGATGAGCAGTTCTTC. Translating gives CASTLSGLAGGPSNDEQFF.

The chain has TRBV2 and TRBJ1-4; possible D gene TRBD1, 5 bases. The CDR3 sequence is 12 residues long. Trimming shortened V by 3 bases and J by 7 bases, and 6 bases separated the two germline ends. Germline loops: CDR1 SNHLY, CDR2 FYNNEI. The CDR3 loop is CASSDQGEKLFF. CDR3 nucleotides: TGTGCCAGCAGTGACCAGGGTGAAAAACTGTTTTTT.

The CDR3 is CASSYLEGNGYTF. CDR3 DNA: TGTGCCAGCAGTTACTTAGAGGGTAATGGCTACACCTTC. The V call is TRBV6-6, the J call TRBJ1-2; D is undetermined. Looked up from germline, CDR1 is MNHNY and CDR2 is SVGAGI (reference sequence). V lost 1 base and J lost 6, with 9 bases in between. CDR3 length: 13 amino acids.

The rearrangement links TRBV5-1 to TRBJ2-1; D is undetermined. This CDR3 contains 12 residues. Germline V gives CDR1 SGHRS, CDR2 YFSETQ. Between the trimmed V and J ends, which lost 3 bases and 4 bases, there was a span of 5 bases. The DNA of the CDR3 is TGCGCCAGCAGCTCAGGTTACAATGAGCAGTTCTTC. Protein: CASSSGYNEQFF.

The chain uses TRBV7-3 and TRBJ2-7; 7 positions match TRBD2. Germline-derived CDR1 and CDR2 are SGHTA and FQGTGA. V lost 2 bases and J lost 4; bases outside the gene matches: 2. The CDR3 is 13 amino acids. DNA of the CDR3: TGTGCCAGCAGCTTAGGGGGAGGGTACGAGCAGTACTTC. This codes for CASSLGGGYEQYF.

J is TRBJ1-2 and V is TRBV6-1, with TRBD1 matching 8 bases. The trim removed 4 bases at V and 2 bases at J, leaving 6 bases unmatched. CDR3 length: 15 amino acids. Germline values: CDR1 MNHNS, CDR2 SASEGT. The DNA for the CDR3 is TGTGCCAGCAGTGGGACAGGGAACGGAAACTATGGCTACACCTTC. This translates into CASSGTGNGNYGYTF.

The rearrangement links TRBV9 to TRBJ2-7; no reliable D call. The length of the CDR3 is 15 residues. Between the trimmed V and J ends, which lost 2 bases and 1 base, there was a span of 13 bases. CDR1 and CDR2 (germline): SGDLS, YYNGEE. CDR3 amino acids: CASSVAGSLSYEQYF. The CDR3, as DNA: TGTGCCAGCAGCGTCGCCGGGTCCCTATCCTACGAGCAGTACTTC.

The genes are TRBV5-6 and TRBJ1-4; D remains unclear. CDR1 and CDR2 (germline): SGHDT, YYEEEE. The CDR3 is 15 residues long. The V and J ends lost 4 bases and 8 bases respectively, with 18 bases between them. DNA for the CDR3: TGTGCCAGCAGCCACGCGGGCTCCCGGAGCGAAAAACTGTTTTTT. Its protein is CASSHAGSRSEKLFF.

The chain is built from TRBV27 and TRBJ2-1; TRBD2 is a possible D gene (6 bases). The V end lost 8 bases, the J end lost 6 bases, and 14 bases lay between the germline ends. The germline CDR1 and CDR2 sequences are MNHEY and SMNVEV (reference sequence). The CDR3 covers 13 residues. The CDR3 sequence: CASGPGAGNEQFF. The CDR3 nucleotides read TGTGCCAGCGGGCCGGGAGCGGGCAATGAGCAGTTCTTC.

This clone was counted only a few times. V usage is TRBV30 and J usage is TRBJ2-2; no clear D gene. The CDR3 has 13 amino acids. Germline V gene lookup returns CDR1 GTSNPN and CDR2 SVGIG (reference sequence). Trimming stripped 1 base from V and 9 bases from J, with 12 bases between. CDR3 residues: CAWSGTVIRELFF. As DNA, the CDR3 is TGTGCCTGGAGTGGTACAGTGATCCGGGAGCTGTTTTTT.

CDR3 in amino acids: CASSEGPGQPRKYF. The CDR3 DNA is TGTGCCAGCAGTGAAGGGCCGGGACAACCCCGTAAGTACTTC. The chain has TRBV6-1 and TRBJ2-7; maybe TRBD1 (6 bases). Germline CDR1 and CDR2: MNHNS and SASEGT. The CDR3 extends over 14 amino acids. Trimming took off 1 base at V and 11 bases at J, with 18 bases between the two ends.

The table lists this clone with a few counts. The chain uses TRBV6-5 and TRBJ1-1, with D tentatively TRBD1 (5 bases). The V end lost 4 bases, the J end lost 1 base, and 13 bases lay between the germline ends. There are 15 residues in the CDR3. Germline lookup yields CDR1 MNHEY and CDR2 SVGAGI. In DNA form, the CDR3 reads TGTGCCAGCAGTTTACAGGCCCTACCGAACACTGAAGCTTTCTTT. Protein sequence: CASSLQALPNTEAFF.

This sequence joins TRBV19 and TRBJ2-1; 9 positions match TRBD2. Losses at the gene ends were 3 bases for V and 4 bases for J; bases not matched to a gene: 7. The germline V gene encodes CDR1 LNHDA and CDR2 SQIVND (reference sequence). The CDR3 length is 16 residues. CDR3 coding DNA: TGTGCCAGTAGTATCCCCCGGGCGGGGGGGTACAATGAGCAGTTCTTC. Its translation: CASSIPRAGGYNEQFF.

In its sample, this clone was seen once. CDR3 in amino acids: CASSEGGGEDTQYF. The CDR3 bases are TGTGCCAGCAGTGAAGGGGGGGGCGAAGATACGCAGTATTTT. V usage is TRBV6-1 and J usage is TRBJ2-3; the D gene is possibly TRBD2 (7 bases). Germline loops: CDR1 MNHNS, CDR2 SASEGT. V was shortened by 1 base and J by 5 bases, with 10 bases between the two germline ends. This CDR3 contains 14 residues.

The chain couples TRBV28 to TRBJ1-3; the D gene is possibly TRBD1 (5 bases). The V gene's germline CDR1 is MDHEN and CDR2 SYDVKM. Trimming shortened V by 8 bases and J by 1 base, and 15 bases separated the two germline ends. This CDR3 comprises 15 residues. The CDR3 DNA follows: TGTGCCAGCGGAGGGGCCGGGGGGTCTGGAAACACCATATATTTT. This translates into CASGGAGGSGNTIYF.